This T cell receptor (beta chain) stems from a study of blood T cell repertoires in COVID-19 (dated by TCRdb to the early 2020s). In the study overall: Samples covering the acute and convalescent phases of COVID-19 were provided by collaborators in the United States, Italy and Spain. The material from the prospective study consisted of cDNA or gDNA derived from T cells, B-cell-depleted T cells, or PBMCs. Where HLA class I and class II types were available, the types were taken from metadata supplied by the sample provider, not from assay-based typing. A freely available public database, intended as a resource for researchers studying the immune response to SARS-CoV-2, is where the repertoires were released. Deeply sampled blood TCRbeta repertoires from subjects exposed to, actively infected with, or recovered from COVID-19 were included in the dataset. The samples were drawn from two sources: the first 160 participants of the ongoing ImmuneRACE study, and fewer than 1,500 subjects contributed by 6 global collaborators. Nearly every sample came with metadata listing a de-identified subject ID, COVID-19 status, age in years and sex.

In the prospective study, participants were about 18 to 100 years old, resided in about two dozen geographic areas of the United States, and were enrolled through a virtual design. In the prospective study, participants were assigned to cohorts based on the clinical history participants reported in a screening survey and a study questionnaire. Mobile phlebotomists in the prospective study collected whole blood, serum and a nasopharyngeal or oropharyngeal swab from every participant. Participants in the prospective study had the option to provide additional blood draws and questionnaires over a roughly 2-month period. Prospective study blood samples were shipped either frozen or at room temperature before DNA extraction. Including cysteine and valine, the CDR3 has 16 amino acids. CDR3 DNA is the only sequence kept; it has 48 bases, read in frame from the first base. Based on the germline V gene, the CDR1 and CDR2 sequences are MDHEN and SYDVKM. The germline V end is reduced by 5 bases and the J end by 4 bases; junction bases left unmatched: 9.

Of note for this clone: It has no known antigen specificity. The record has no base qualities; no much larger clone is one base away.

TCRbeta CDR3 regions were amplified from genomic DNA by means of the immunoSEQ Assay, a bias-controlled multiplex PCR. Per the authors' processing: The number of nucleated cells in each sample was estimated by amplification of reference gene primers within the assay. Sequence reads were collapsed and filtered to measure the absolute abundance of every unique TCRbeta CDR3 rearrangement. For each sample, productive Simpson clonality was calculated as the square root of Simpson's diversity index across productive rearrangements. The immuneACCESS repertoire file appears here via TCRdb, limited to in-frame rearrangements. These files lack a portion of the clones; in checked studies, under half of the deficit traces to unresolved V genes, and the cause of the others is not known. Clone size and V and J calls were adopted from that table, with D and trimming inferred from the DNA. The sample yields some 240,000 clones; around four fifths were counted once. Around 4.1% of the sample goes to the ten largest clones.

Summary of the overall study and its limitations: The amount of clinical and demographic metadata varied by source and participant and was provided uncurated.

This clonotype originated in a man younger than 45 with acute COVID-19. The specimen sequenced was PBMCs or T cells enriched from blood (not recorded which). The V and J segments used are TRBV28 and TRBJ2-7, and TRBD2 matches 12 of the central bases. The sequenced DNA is TGTGCCAGCAGTCGGGGTTCGACTAGCGGGGGATACGAGCAGTACGTC. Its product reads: CASSRGSTSGGYEQYV.